Listed here are 26 T cell receptor beta chains from one sample, sequenced in a study of T cells expressing NK-cell markers. TCRdb reanalyzed the 5' RACE reads and collapses them to one entry per CDR3 protein, without DNA. The sample's table shows roughly 300,000 distinct CDR3 sequences. What was sequenced was blood T cells: a sorted CD56 or NKG2C T cell subset, CD4+ or CD8+ T cells, or bulk PBMC T cells (not recorded which). The source is a woman aged 18 to 75 in good health.

This CDR3 is CASSLDYGSYEQYF. The rearrangement links TRBV7-2 to TRBJ2-7. The germline V gene has CDR1 SGHTA and CDR2 FQGNSA. The CDR3 length is 14 residues. The variable domain in full, completed from reference TRBV7-2 and TRBJ2-7, reads GAGVSQSPSNKVTEKGKDVELRCDPISGHTALYWYRQSLGQGLEFLIYFQGNSAPDKSGLPSDRFSAERTGGSVSTLTIQRTQQEDSAVYLCASSLDYGSYEQYFGPGTRLTVT.

The chain joins TRBV27 to TRBJ1-6. Germline V gene lookup returns CDR1 MNHEY and CDR2 SMNVEV (reference sequence). The CDR3 has 13 amino acids. The CDR3 loop reads CASSLHIGSPLHF.

The chain uses TRBV11-2 and TRBJ1-1. The CDR3 spans 13 residues. Per the germline V gene, CDR1 is SGHAT and CDR2 is FQNNGV. The CDR3 sequence: CASSLVKASEAFF.

The genes are TRBV12-3 or TRBV12-4 and TRBJ1-3; TCRdb gives TRBD1 as the D gene, but with no DNA this cannot be confirmed. The CDR3 has 14 residues. This CDR3 is CASSFGSAGNTIYF.

The chain couples TRBV20-1 to TRBJ2-3; the D gene TCRdb calls, TRBD1, cannot be checked with no DNA. Germline V gene lookup returns CDR1 DFQATT and CDR2 SNEGSKA (reference sequence). The CDR3 extends over 15 amino acids. CDR3 residues: CSAVSGTGYQDTQYF.

The J gene is TRBJ1-1, the V gene TRBV4-3; TCRdb's D call of TRBD1 is untestable without DNA. This CDR3 is built from 15 residues. CDR1 and CDR2 (germline): LGHNA, YSLEER. CDR3: CASSQDPGVNTEAFF.

The J gene is TRBJ2-3, the V gene TRBV24-1; TCRdb's D call of TRBD2 is untestable without DNA. CDR1 is KGHDR, CDR2 SFDVKD, per germline. This CDR3 comprises 18 residues. The CDR3 sequence: CATSDPTTSGGSTDTQYF.

The chain uses TRBV4-2 and TRBJ1-1. Germline V gives CDR1 LGHNA, CDR2 YNFKEQ. The CDR3 runs to 12 residues. The CDR3 here is CASSQAGRAAFF.

The chain combines TRBV20-1 with TRBJ2-3; TCRdb's D call, TRBD1, is unchecked because there is no DNA. CDR1 and CDR2 from the germline V gene are DFQATT and SNEGSKA (reference sequence). The CDR3 extends over 15 amino acids. CDR3 protein: CSARWGQGTTDTQYF.

The rearrangement links TRBV24-1 to TRBJ2-1. CDR1 and CDR2 from the germline V gene are KGHDR and SFDVKD. The CDR3 runs 13 residues. The CDR3 loop is CATSDFLKDEQFF.

The chain uses TRBV25-1 and TRBJ2-3; with no DNA, the TCRdb D assignment of TRBD2 cannot be verified. CDR3 size: 15 residues. Germline values: CDR1 MGHDK, CDR2 SYGVNS. The CDR3 here is CASSETSGKVDTQYF.

The V gene is TRBV28, the J gene TRBJ1-4; TCRdb's D call of TRBD1 is untestable without DNA. Per the germline V gene, CDR1 is MDHEN and CDR2 is SYDVKM. This CDR3 is built from 16 residues. The CDR3: CASSSGQRRTYEKLFF. The full variable domain, its missing parts supplied by reference TRBV28 and TRBJ1-4, is DVKVTQSSRYLVKRTGEKVFLECVQDMDHENMFWYRQDPGLGLRLIYFSYDVKMKEKGDIPEGYSVSREKKERFSLILESASTNQTSMYLCASSSGQRRTYEKLFFGSGTQLSVL.

The chain joins TRBV6-1 to TRBJ2-1; TCRdb selects TRBD2, and the lack of DNA leaves this call unchecked. CDR1 and CDR2 (germline): MNHNS, SASEGT. This CDR3 is 15 amino acids long. CDR3 loop: CASRPGTRWFGEQFF.

The J gene is TRBJ1-5, the V gene TRBV6-1. Germline V gene lookup returns CDR1 MNHNS and CDR2 SASEGT. The CDR3 is 15 residues long. The CDR3 reads CASREGPRPNQPQHF.

The chain has TRBV6-1 and TRBJ1-2. This CDR3 is built from 14 residues. Germline loops: CDR1 MNHNS, CDR2 SASEGT. The CDR3 region is CASTPGGSNYGYTF.

J is TRBJ1-2 and V is TRBV14. The CDR3 contains 11 residues. Germline assignment: CDR1 SGHDN and CDR2 FVKESK. The CDR3 sequence: CASSQRRGYTF. The full variable domain, with the rest looked up from reference TRBV14 and TRBJ1-2, is EAGVTQFPSHSVIEKGQTVTLRCDPISGHDNLYWYRRVMGKEIKFLLHFVKESKQDESGMPNNRFLAERTGGTYSTLKVQPAELEDSGVYFCASSQRRGYTFGSGTRLTVV.

The chain has TRBV29-1 and TRBJ2-4; the TCRdb D gene call, TRBD1, has no DNA to confirm it. The CDR3 covers 15 residues. The germline V gene has CDR1 SQVTM and CDR2 ANQGSEA. The CDR3 loop reads CSASRQGEAKNIQYF.

The chain combines TRBV20-1 with TRBJ1-1. The CDR3 runs to 15 residues. Germline V gene lookup returns CDR1 DFQATT and CDR2 SNEGSKA (reference sequence). CDR3 amino acids: CSAKTSGTQNTEAFF.

The chain joins TRBV18 to TRBJ2-2; lacking DNA, the TRBD1 call made by TCRdb goes unchecked. CDR3 length: 17 amino acids. Germline V gene data show CDR1 as KGHSH and CDR2 as LQKENI. The CDR3 reads CASSPQGQGPFTGELFF.

This chain connects TRBV11-2 to TRBJ2-3; TCRdb returns TRBD1, unconfirmable since there is no DNA. CDR1 SGHAT and CDR2 FQNNGV come from the germline V gene. The CDR3 contains 15 residues. The CDR3 loop reads CASIQRRGELDTQYF.

J is TRBJ1-6 and V is TRBV20-1; the TCRdb D gene call, TRBD1, has no DNA to confirm it. The CDR3 extends over 12 amino acids. The germline V gene encodes CDR1 DFQATT and CDR2 SNEGSKA (reference sequence). CDR3 sequence reads: CSARGGNSPLHF.

The V gene is TRBV4-3, the J gene TRBJ2-3; TCRdb picks TRBD1, but there is no DNA to check that call. This CDR3 is built from 15 residues. Germline CDR1 reads LGHNA; CDR2 reads YSLEER. The CDR3 is CASSPTGVATDTQYF.

The chain combines TRBV5-1 with TRBJ2-1; there is no DNA to check the TCRdb D call of TRBD2. The CDR3 loop spans 15 amino acids. Looked up from germline, CDR1 is SGHRS and CDR2 is YFSETQ. CDR3 residues: CASSAGGYSYNEQFF.

The CDR3 region is CASSPSGQANTEAFF. This chain connects TRBV12-3 or TRBV12-4 to TRBJ1-1; the TCRdb call, TRBD1, lacks DNA for checking. The CDR3 sequence is 15 residues long.

V gene TRBV2 combines with J gene TRBJ2-3; TCRdb reports TRBD2, a call that lacks DNA to check it against. The CDR3 spans 16 residues. CDR1 and CDR2 from the germline V gene are SNHLY and FYNNEI. The CDR3 sequence is CASTVGPSVGTDTQYF.

The gene calls are TRBV15 and TRBJ2-1; lacking DNA, the TRBD2 call made by TCRdb goes unchecked. This CDR3 is built from 17 residues. The V gene's germline CDR1 is LNHNV and CDR2 YYDKDF (reference sequence). The CDR3 here is CATSRDSRTSGYNEQFF.